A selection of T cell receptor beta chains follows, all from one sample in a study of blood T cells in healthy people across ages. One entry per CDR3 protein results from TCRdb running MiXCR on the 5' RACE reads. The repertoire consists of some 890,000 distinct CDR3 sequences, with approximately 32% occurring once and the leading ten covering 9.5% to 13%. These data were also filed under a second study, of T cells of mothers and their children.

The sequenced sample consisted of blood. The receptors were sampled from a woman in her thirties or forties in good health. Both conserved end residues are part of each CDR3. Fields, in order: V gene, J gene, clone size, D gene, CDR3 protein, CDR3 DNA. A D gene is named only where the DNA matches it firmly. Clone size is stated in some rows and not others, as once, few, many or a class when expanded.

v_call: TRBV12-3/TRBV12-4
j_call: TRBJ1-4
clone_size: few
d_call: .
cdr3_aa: CASSPDWLNEKLFF
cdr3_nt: TGTGCCAGCAGCCCGGATTGGCTTAATGAAAAACTGTTTTTT

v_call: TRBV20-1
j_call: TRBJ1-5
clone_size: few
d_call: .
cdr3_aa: CSARARGYSNQPQHF
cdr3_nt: TGCAGTGCTAGGGCCCGGGGGTATAGCAATCAGCCCCAGCATTTT

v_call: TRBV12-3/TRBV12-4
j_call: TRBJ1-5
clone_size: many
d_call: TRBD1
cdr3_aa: CASSNGQGVDQPQHF
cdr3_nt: TGTGCCAGCAGCAACGGACAGGGGGTTGATCAGCCCCAGCATTTT

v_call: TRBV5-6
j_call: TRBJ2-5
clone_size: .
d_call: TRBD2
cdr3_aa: CASSLRMGGRTYLNKQYF
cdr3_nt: TGTGCCAGCAGCTTACGGATGGGGGGGAGGACCTATCTGAACAAGCAGTACTTC

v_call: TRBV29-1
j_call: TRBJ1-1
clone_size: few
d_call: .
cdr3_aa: CSVTNDLNTEAFF
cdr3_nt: TGCAGCGTTACGAACGACTTGAACACTGAAGCTTTCTTT

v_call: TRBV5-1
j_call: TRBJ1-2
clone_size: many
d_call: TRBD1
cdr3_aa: CASSSGGQGALNYGYTF
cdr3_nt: TGCGCCAGCAGCTCGGGAGGACAGGGGGCCTTAAACTATGGCTACACCTTC

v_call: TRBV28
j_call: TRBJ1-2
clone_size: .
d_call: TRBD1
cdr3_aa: CASSLTGGAGGYTF
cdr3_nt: TGTGCCAGCAGTTTGACAGGGGGCGCAGGAGGCTACACCTTC

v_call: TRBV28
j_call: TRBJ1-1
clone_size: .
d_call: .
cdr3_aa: CASSLSGTLYNEAFF
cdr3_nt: TGTGCCAGCAGTTTATCGGGGACCCTTTACAATGAAGCTTTCTTT

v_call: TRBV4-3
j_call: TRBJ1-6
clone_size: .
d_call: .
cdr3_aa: CASSQVAGSYNSPLHF
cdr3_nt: TGCGCCAGCAGCCAAGTGGCAGGTTCCTATAATTCACCCCTCCACTTT

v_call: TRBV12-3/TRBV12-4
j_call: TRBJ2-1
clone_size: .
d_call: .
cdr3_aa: CASGEGGFYNEQFF
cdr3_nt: TGTGCCAGCGGCGAAGGGGGGTTCTACAATGAGCAGTTCTTC

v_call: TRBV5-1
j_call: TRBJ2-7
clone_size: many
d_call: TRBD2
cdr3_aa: CASSRLVPSGDSVAYEQYF
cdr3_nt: TGCGCCAGCAGCCGATTAGTCCCTAGCGGTGATTCCGTCGCCTACGAGCAGTACTTC

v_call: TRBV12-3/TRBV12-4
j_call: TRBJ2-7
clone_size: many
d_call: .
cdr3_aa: CASSLVDFGYEQYF
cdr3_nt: TGTGCCAGCAGTTTAGTGGACTTTGGTTACGAGCAGTACTTC

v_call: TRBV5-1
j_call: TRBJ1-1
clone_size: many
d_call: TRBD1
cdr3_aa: CASSWTGGRTEAFF
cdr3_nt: TGCGCCAGCAGCTGGACAGGGGGAAGGACTGAAGCTTTCTTT

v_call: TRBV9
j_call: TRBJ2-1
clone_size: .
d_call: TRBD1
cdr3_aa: CASSVAGQGSLEQFF
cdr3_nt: TGTGCCAGCAGCGTAGCGGGACAGGGAAGTCTGGAGCAGTTCTTC

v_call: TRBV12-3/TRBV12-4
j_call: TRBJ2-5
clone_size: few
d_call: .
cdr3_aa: CASSLTRGPQETQYF
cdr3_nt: TGTGCCAGCAGTTTAACTCGGGGGCCCCAAGAGACCCAGTACTTC

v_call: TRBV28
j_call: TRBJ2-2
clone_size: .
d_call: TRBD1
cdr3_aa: CASSLYPGTGVNTGELFF
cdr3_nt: TGTGCCAGCAGTTTGTATCCCGGGACAGGGGTAAACACCGGGGAGCTGTTTTTT

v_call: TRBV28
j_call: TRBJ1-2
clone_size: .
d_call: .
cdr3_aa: CASSSIDRSRWDGYTF
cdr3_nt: TGTGCCAGCAGTTCTATAGACCGCTCCCGGTGGGATGGCTACACCTTC

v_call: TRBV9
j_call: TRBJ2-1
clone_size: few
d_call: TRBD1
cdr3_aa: CASSVHRGNNEQFF
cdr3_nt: TGTGCCAGCAGCGTTCACAGGGGGAACAATGAGCAGTTCTTC

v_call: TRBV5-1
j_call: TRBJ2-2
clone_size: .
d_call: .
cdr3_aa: CASSWQGLFAGELFF
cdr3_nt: TGCGCCAGCAGCTGGCAGGGGCTCTTCGCCGGGGAGCTGTTTTTT

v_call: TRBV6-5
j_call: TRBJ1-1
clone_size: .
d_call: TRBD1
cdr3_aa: CASRYRDRVGTEAFF
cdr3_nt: TGTGCCAGCAGGTACCGGGACAGGGTGGGCACTGAAGCTTTCTTT

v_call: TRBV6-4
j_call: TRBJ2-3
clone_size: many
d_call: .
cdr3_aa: CASSDGDSTDTQYF
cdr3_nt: TGTGCCAGCAGTGACGGGGACAGCACAGATACGCAGTATTTT

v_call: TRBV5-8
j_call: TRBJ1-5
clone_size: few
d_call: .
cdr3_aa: CASSLLEGINQPQHF
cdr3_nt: TGTGCCAGCAGCTTGCTCGAAGGGATCAATCAGCCCCAGCATTTT

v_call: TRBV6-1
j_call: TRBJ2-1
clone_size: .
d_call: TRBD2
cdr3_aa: CASSPLAGATRMYNEQFF
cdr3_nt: TGTGCCAGCAGCCCCTTAGCGGGAGCAACCCGCATGTACAATGAGCAGTTCTTC

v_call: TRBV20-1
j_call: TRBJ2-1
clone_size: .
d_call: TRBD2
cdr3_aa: CSARTSGGAHNEQFF
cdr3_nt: TGCAGTGCACGGACTAGCGGGGGGGCCCACAATGAGCAGTTCTTC

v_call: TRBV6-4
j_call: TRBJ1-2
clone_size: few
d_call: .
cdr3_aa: CASKPLDRRIYGYTF
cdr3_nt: TGTGCCAGCAAGCCCTTGGACAGACGAATCTATGGCTACACCTTC

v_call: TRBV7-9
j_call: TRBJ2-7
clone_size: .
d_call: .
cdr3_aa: CANREDRRPYEQYF
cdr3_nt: TGTGCCAACAGAGAAGACAGGCGTCCCTACGAGCAGTACTTC

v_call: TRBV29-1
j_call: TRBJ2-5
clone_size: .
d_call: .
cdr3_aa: CSVPGALEEQYF
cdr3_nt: TGCAGCGTTCCGGGGGCCCTGGAGGAGCAGTACTTC

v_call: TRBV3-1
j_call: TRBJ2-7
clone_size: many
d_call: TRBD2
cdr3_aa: CASSLLSGGLRAEQYF
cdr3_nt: TGTGCCAGCAGCCTCCTCTCCGGGGGGTTAAGGGCGGAGCAGTACTTC

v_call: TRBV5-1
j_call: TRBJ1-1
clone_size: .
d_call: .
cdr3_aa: CASSLGRTRRIGTEAFF
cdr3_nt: TGCGCCAGCAGCTTGGGCCGGACAAGGAGAATCGGAACTGAAGCTTTCTTT

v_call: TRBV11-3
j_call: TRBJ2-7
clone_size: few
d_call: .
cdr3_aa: CAGSAGQAEQYF
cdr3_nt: TGTGCCGGCAGCGCCGGACAAGCCGAGCAGTACTTC

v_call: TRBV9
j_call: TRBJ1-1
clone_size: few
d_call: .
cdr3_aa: CASSAMAGGLMNTEAFF
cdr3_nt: TGTGCCAGCAGCGCCATGGCTGGGGGCCTCATGAACACTGAAGCTTTCTTT

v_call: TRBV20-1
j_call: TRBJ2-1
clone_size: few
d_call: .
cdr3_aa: CSATSAGSGDEQFF
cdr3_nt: TGCAGTGCTACCTCGGCAGGCTCAGGGGATGAGCAGTTCTTC

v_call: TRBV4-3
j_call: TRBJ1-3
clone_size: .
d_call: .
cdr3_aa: CASSQDRRSSSGNTIYF
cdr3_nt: TGCGCCAGCAGCCAAGACAGAAGGAGCAGCTCTGGAAACACCATATATTTT

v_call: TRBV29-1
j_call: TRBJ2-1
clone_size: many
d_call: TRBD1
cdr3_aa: CSYAPGTAYNEQFF
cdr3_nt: TGCAGCTATGCCCCCGGGACAGCGTATAATGAGCAGTTCTTC

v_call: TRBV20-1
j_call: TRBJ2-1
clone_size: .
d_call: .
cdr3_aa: CSARDLGGMEYNEQFF
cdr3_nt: TGCAGTGCTAGAGATCTTGGGGGGATGGAGTACAATGAGCAGTTCTTC

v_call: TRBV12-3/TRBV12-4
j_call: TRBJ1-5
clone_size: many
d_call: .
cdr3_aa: CASSLDARGARNQPQHF
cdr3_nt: TGTGCCAGCAGTTTAGATGCCCGAGGGGCGCGCAATCAGCCCCAGCATTTT

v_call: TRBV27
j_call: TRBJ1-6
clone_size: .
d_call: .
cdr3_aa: CASSPFQNSPLHF
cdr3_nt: TGTGCCAGCAGTCCCTTCCAGAATTCACCCCTCCACTTT

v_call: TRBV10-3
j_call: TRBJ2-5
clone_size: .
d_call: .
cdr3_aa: CAISAFQETQYF
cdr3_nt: TGTGCCATCAGTGCTTTTCAGGAGACCCAGTACTTC

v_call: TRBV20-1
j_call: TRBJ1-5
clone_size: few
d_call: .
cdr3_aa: CSAQEGLNQPQHF
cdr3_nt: TGCAGTGCCCAAGAGGGACTCAATCAGCCCCAGCATTTT

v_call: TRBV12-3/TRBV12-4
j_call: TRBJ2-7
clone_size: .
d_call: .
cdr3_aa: CASSPRHYEQYF
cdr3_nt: TGTGCCAGCAGTCCACGACATTACGAGCAGTACTTC

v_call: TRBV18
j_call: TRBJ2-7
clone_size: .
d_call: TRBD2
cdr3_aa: CASSPQGGIEQYF
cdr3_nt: TGTGCCAGCTCACCCCAGGGAGGGATCGAGCAGTACTTC

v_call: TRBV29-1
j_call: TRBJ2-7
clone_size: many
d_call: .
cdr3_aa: CSAGAEGYYEQYF
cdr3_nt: TGCAGCGCGGGGGCGGAGGGCTACTACGAGCAGTACTTC

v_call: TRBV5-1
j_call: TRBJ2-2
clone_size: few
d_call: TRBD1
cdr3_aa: CASSSGTGVVGTGELFF
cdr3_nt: TGCGCCAGCAGCTCCGGGACAGGGGTCGTTGGCACCGGGGAGCTGTTTTTT

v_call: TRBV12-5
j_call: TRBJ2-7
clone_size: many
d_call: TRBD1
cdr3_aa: CASSPGQGTHEQYF
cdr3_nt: TGTGCTAGCTCACCGGGACAGGGTACCCACGAGCAGTACTTC

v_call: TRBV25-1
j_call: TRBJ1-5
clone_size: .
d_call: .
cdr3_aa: CASSESDRSNQPQHF
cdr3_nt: TGTGCCAGCAGTGAATCCGACAGGTCCAATCAGCCCCAGCATTTT

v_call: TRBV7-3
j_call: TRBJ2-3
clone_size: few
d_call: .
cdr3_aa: CASSPLSGVQHTDTQYF
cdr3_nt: TGTGCCAGCAGCCCTCTTTCGGGGGTGCAGCACACAGATACGCAGTATTTT

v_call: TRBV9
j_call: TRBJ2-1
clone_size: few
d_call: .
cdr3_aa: CASSVEVLLAEQFF
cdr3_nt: TGTGCCAGCAGCGTAGAGGTTTTGCTCGCAGAGCAGTTCTTC

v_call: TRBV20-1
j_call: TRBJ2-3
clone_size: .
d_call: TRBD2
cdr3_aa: CSARDLAGGQRYSTDTQYF
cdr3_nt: TGCAGTGCTAGAGATCTTGCGGGGGGCCAAAGGTATAGCACAGATACGCAGTATTTT

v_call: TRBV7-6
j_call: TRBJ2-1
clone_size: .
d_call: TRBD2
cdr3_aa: CASSLRSLAGGSNEQLF
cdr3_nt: TGTGCCAGCAGCTTACGAAGCCTCGCGGGGGGCTCCAATGAGCAGTTGTTC

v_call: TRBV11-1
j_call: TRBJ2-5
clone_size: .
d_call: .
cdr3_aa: CASSFRTSYQETQYF
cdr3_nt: TGTGCCAGCAGCTTCCGGACCTCGTACCAAGAGACCCAGTACTTC

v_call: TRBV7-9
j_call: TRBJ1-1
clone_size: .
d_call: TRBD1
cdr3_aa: CASSLQGGAHTEAFF
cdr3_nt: TGTGCCAGCAGCTTACAAGGGGGCGCCCACACTGAAGCTTTCTTT

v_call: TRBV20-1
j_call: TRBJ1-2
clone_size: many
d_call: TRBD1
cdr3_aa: CSAFPRTGLSYGYTF
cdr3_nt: TGCAGTGCCTTTCCTCGGACAGGGCTCTCTTATGGCTACACCTTC

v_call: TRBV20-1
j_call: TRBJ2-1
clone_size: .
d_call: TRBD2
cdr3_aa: CSAREILRGGRIDEQFF
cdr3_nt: TGCAGTGCTAGAGAGATCCTGCGGGGGGGCCGAATAGATGAGCAGTTCTTC